This TCR beta chain stems from a study of T cells in localized non-small cell lung cancer. Notes on this clone: Its antigen remains unidentified.

The V gene lost 8 bases and the J gene lost 0 bases, with 14 bases spanning the gap. CDR3 length equals 16 residues. Germline V lookup: CDR1 MDHEN, CDR2 SYDVKM. Sequencing used immunoSEQ multiplex PCR; TCRdb keeps in-frame clones, though not all of them. The table includes 35,000 to 50,000 clones, about four fifths detected once. The study's findings and limits: In the blood, greater T cell density corresponded to longer overall survival.

V gene TRBV28 combines with J gene TRBJ2-6; D is unresolved. The TCR originated in a woman aged 40-69 years with stage II squamous cell lung carcinoma. This specimen consisted of PBMCs, obtained before any cancer treatment. CDR3 DNA sequence: TGTGCCAGCTCCCGGCAGACCTACTCTGGGGCCAACGTCCTGACTTTC. Its protein product is CASSRQTYSGANVLTF. Complete variable domain (other parts from reference TRBV28 and TRBJ2-6): DVKVTQSSRYLVKRTGEKVFLECVQDMDHENMFWYRQDPGLGLRLIYFSYDVKMKEKGDIPEGYSVSREKKERFSLILESASTNQTSMYLCASSRQTYSGANVLTFGAGSRLTVL.